The 30 T cell receptor beta chains given below trace back to one sample, sequenced in a study of molecular identifiers for immune sequencing clone quantification. Each CDR3 protein is one row after TCRdb ran MiXCR on the PCR reads. The sample records about 640,000 distinct CDR3 sequences, 20% being singletons. Sequences were obtained from naive CD8+ T cells from blood, with Jurkat cell RNA spiked in. The subset was: FACS-sorted CD8+CD4-CCR7+CD45RA+ naive T cells. These receptors originate from a human donor in good health. Some libraries in this study had Jurkat cell RNA spiked in.

This clonotype was recorded many times. The chain combines TRBV7-6 with TRBJ2-7; no firm D call. The CDR3 has 12 amino acids. Trimming left V 3 bases short and J 5 bases short, with 8 bases between. CDR1 is SGHVS and CDR2 is FNYEAQ in the germline V gene. CDR3 coding DNA: TGTGCCAGCAGCTTCGAGAGCGACGAGCAGTACTTC. Translation gives CASSFESDEQYF. Using reference TRBV7-6 and TRBJ2-7 for the parts outside the CDR3, the full variable domain is GAGVSQSPRYKVTKRGQDVALRCDPISGHVSLYWYRQALGQGPEFLTYFNYEAQQDKSGLPNDRFSAERPEGSISTLTIQRTEQRDSAMYRCASSFESDEQYFGPGTRLTVT.

This clonotype was picked up one time. The CDR3 does not close with the conserved phenylalanine or tryptophan, likely indicating a read error. J is TRBJ2-7 and V is TRBV3-1; 8 positions agree with TRBD1. V dropped 4 bases and J dropped 2; count of bases not matched to a gene: 7. Germline CDR1 reads LGHDT; CDR2 reads YNNKEL (reference sequence). This CDR3 has 15 amino acids. The CDR3 DNA is TGTGCCAGCAGCCCCCCCGACAGGGGCGCCTACGAGCAGTACCCC. Protein: CASSPPDRGAYEQYP.

This clonotype was found a few times. J is TRBJ2-1 and V is TRBV5-6; D not certain. The CDR3 has 11 amino acids. V was clipped by 0 bases and J by 10 bases, with 5 bases between them. Germline CDR1 SGHDT, CDR2 YYEEEE. The DNA for the CDR3 is TGTGCCAGCAGCTTGGAGTGGGAGCAGTTCTTC. Its protein product is CASSLEWEQFF.

This clonotype was seen many times. The chain couples TRBV27 to TRBJ2-7; D is perhaps TRBD2 (6 bases). CDR1 and CDR2 from the germline V gene are MNHEY and SMNVEV (reference sequence). The CDR3 has 14 amino acids. The V gene lost 2 bases and the J gene lost 0 bases, with 8 bases spanning the gap. The CDR3 DNA reads as TGTGCCAGCAGTTTACAGGGACTCTCCTACGAGCAGTACTTC. Translated: CASSLQGLSYEQYF.

This chain links TRBV12-3 or TRBV12-4 with TRBJ2-1; 9 bases match TRBD1. The J segment lost 7 bases and the V segment lost 3 bases, leaving 13 bases of the junction unmatched. The CDR3 contains 17 residues. This CDR3 is CASSFPWLGQGWNEQFF. For the CDR3, the DNA is TGTGCCAGCAGTTTCCCATGGCTAGGACAGGGGTGGAATGAGCAGTTCTTC.

V and J are TRBV4-1 and TRBJ2-2, with 10 bases identical to TRBD2. Trimming removed 6 bases from V and 5 bases from J; junction bases left unmatched: 6. Germline V gene data show CDR1 as MGHRA and CDR2 as YSYEKL. This CDR3 contains 15 residues. CDR3 residues: CASRDERGGTGELFF. CDR3 nucleotide sequence: TGCGCCAGCAGGGATGAGCGGGGGGGGACCGGGGAGCTGTTTTTT.

The sample holds many counts of this clonotype. The genes are TRBV6-2 or TRBV6-3 and TRBJ2-3, with 8 bases identical to TRBD2. From germline, CDR1 is MNHEY and CDR2 SVGEGT. The CDR3 extends over 15 amino acids. With 6 bases clipped from V and 2 bases from J, the junction kept 7 bases outside the gene matches. CDR3 in amino acids: CASRSLAEITDTQYF. The DNA for the CDR3 is TGTGCCAGCAGATCACTAGCGGAGATCACAGATACGCAGTATTTT.

About this clonotype itself: A much more abundant neighbour one base away suggests this may be a read error. CDR3 residues: CASSQAGVYQSQHF. The CDR3 DNA is TGTGCCAGCAGCCAAGCTGGGGTGTATCAGTCCCAGCATTTT. The chain carries TRBV7-9 and TRBJ1-5, with D hard to call. This CDR3 has 14 residues. Germline values: CDR1 SEHNR, CDR2 FQNEAQ (reference sequence).

Ten or more counts support this clonotype. The chain is built from TRBV7-6 and TRBJ1-1; no firm D call. V was trimmed by 3 bases and J by 1 base, leaving 6 bases between them. CDR3 size: 13 residues. The germline V gene has CDR1 SGHVS and CDR2 FNYEAQ. The chain's CDR3 is CASSLRRNTEAFF. For the CDR3, the DNA is TGTGCCAGCAGCTTGAGACGGAACACTGAAGCTTTCTTT.

There are many counts of this clonotype. This rearrangement joins TRBV5-1 to TRBJ2-3, with TRBD2 as a possible D gene (6 bases). The CDR3 totals 15 residues. V dropped 1 base and J dropped 4 bases, with 13 bases sitting between them. The germline V gene has CDR1 SGHRS and CDR2 YFSETQ. The DNA for the CDR3 is TGCGCCAGCAGCTTGCGAAACCCGGGGGCAGATACGCAGTATTTT. Translated, it gives CASSLRNPGADTQYF.

In the case of this clonotype: Since a much larger clone is just one base distant, this may be a read error. This chain uses TRBV7-9 with TRBJ1-1, with a tentative D call TRBD1 (5 bases). The V end was cut by 0 bases, the J end by 7 bases, with 9 bases between. This CDR3 is built from 13 residues. The germline gives CDR1 SEHNR, CDR2 FQNEAQ (reference sequence). CDR3 residues: CASSLAGESEAFF. CDR3 DNA: TGTGCCAGCAGCTTAGCAGGGGAAAGTGAAGCTTTCTTT.

On this clonotype itself: A much larger clone differs by one base, so this may be a read error. The rearrangement links TRBV14 to TRBJ2-7, with 7 nucleotides matching TRBD2. Per germline, CDR1 SGHDN and CDR2 FVKESK. This CDR3 spans 16 amino acids. J lost 5 bases, V lost 1 base, and 11 bases had no gene match. The CDR3 coding sequence is TGTGCCAGCAGCCAAGGGATAGGGCGGGAGAGGAACGAGCAGTACTTC. Protein: CASSQGIGRERNEQYF.

This clonotype was detected ten times or more. The rearrangement uses TRBV7-9 and TRBJ2-3, with D maybe TRBD2 (7 bases). Per germline, CDR1 SEHNR and CDR2 FQNEAQ (reference sequence). V was pared by 9 bases and J by 2 bases, with 15 bases between. The CDR3 extends over 14 amino acids. CDR3 sequence reads: CASQGLAVTDTQYF. The CDR3 nucleotides read TGTGCCAGTCAGGGGCTAGCGGTCACAGATACGCAGTATTTT.

V usage is TRBV20-1 and J usage is TRBJ2-7; possibly TRBD2 for D (5 bases). The CDR3 spans 13 residues. Germline CDR1 is DFQATT and CDR2 is SNEGSKA (reference sequence). Deletions cut 6 bases from V and 3 bases from J, with 15 bases between. The CDR3 is CSALEVFSYEQYF. The CDR3 DNA sequence: TGCAGTGCCCTGGAGGTCTTCAGCTACGAGCAGTACTTC.

Note on this clonotype: This could be a read error, since a much larger clone is one nucleotide away. J is TRBJ1-1 and V is TRBV27, with a possible D match to TRBD1 (5 bases). The CDR3 is 13 amino acids. The V gene's germline CDR1 is MNHEY and CDR2 SMNVEV (reference sequence). Here the CDR3 reads CASGFGHDTEAFF. CDR3 bases: TGTGCCAGCGGTTTCGGACACGACACTGAAGCTTTCTTT.

This chain connects TRBV27 to TRBJ1-1; 9 nucleotides agree with TRBD1. The trim removed 7 bases at V and 4 bases at J, leaving 7 bases unmatched. CDR3 length: 14 amino acids. Germline CDR1 reads MNHEY; CDR2 reads SMNVEV (reference sequence). In DNA, the CDR3 is TGTGCCAGCAATCGACAGGGGGTGGCCACTGAAGCTTTCTTT. It translates to CASNRQGVATEAFF.

The V call is TRBV11-2, the J call TRBJ2-1, with 10 bases aligning to TRBD2. The CDR3 totals 18 residues. The V gene end was trimmed by 4 bases and the J gene end by 1 base; junction bases not matched to a gene: 10. Germline V lookup: CDR1 SGHAT, CDR2 FQNNGV. The CDR3 bases are TGTGCCAGCAGCTCAACCTCGGTTAGCGGGAGGTCCTACAATGAGCAGTTCTTC. Its protein product is CASSSTSVSGRSYNEQFF. Looking up the rest from reference TRBV11-2 and TRBJ2-1 gives the full variable domain: EAGVAQSPRYKIIEKRQSVAFWCNPISGHATLYWYQQILGQGPKLLIQFQNNGVVDDSQLPKDRFSAERLKGVDSTLKIQPAKLEDSAVYLCASSSTSVSGRSYNEQFFGPGTRLTVL.

Concerning this clonotype itself: One base away lies a much larger clone, so this may be a sequencing read error. The chain joins TRBV20-1 to TRBJ1-1, with D possibly TRBD1 on 5 matching bases. Trimming pared 5 bases from V and 2 bases from J, leaving 15 bases between. The CDR3 loop spans 14 amino acids. Germline-derived CDR1 and CDR2 are DFQATT and SNEGSKA (reference sequence). CDR3 sequence: CSAPHRRENTEAFF. CDR3 DNA: TGCAGTGCTCCCCACAGGAGAGAAAACACTGAAGCTTTCTTT.

This clonotype was detected ten times or more. The chain links TRBV6-2 or TRBV6-3 to TRBJ1-5, with D possibly TRBD1 on 5 matching bases. There are 14 residues in the CDR3. Trimming took off 5 bases at V and 5 bases at J, with 13 bases between the two ends. Per the germline V gene, CDR1 is MNHEY and CDR2 is SVGEGT. The CDR3 protein is CASSTSYRYQPQHF. The CDR3 bases are TGTGCCAGCAGTACTTCCTACAGGTATCAGCCCCAGCATTTT.

V is TRBV27 and J is TRBJ1-1; D is perhaps TRBD1 (6 bases). The CDR3 is made up of 14 amino acids. V lost 3 bases and J lost 10, with 18 bases in between. Germline V lookup: CDR1 MNHEY, CDR2 SMNVEV (reference sequence). CDR3 loop: CASSLLGIQGGAFF. The CDR3, as DNA: TGTGCCAGCAGTTTGCTCGGAATACAAGGGGGAGCTTTCTTT.

This clonotype appeared a few times. Here the CDR3 reads CSARVSVFQETQYF. The DNA of the CDR3 is TGCAGTGCTAGAGTCTCGGTTTTCCAAGAGACCCAGTACTTC. The rearrangement links TRBV20-1 to TRBJ2-5; D gene uncertain. The V end lost 1 base, the J end lost 1 base, and 10 bases lay between the germline ends. Germline-derived CDR1 and CDR2 are DFQATT and SNEGSKA (reference sequence). This CDR3 is 14 amino acids long.

This clonotype was counted at least ten times. The chain employs TRBV7-9 and TRBJ1-6; D call uncertain. Trimming removed 5 bases at V and 11 bases at J, with 19 bases between. The CDR3 sequence is 15 residues long. Germline V lookup: CDR1 SEHNR, CDR2 FQNEAQ (reference sequence). CDR3 in amino acids: CASSPKIGSSTPLHF. CDR3 bases: TGTGCCAGCAGCCCCAAGATCGGGAGTTCGACACCCCTCCACTTT.

As to this clonotype: Sequence at one end of the junction differs from germline and may be a read error. The J gene is TRBJ2-1, the V gene TRBV4-1; 7 nucleotides agree with TRBD2. In germline, CDR1 is MGHRA, CDR2 YSYEKL. The CDR3 runs to 17 residues. Written as DNA, the CDR3 is TGCGCCAGCAGCCAAGGGCTAGCGGAGAGCTCCTACAATGAGCAGTCCTTC. Translation gives CASSQGLAESSYNEQSF.

The chain carries TRBV14 and TRBJ2-7; D is possibly TRBD1 or TRBD2 (7 bases each). V lost 2 bases to trimming and J lost 2 bases, with 16 bases between them. The length of the CDR3 is 16 residues. Germline CDR1 SGHDN, CDR2 FVKESK. In nucleotides, the CDR3 is TGTGCCAGCAGCCAAATGACAGGGAGGGGGACCTACGAGCAGTACTTC. It is translated as CASSQMTGRGTYEQYF. Full variable domain (outside the CDR3, taken from reference TRBV14 and TRBJ2-7): EAGVTQFPSHSVIEKGQTVTLRCDPISGHDNLYWYRRVMGKEIKFLLHFVKESKQDESGMPNNRFLAERTGGTYSTLKVQPAELEDSGVYFCASSQMTGRGTYEQYFGPGTRLTVT.

This clonotype was observed many times. V gene TRBV11-1 combines with J gene TRBJ2-5; a weak D match, TRBD2 (6 bases). Germline-derived CDR1 and CDR2 are SGHAT and FQDESV (reference sequence). The length of the CDR3 is 17 residues. V lost 4 bases and J 0 bases, leaving 18 bases between the germline ends. This CDR3 is CASSSQMVLADQETQYF. The CDR3 DNA reads TGTGCCAGCAGCTCACAAATGGTGTTAGCGGACCAAGAGACCCAGTACTTC.

Of note for this clonotype: The conserved final phenylalanine or tryptophan is absent from the CDR3, which likely points to a read error. J is TRBJ1-1 and V is TRBV4-3, with 7 bases matching TRBD1. From germline, CDR1 is LGHNA and CDR2 YSLEER. With V trimmed by 1 base and J by 4 bases, 9 bases remained unmatched. This CDR3 spans 16 amino acids. In DNA, the CDR3 is TGCGCCAGCAGCCAAGCCAGGGGGGGCCTAGGCACTGAAGCTTTCCTT. Translation: CASSQARGGLGTEAFL.

A few counts support this clonotype. This CDR3 is missing its conserved last phenylalanine or tryptophan, likely due to a read error. This sequence joins TRBV3-1 and TRBJ2-2; D perhaps matches TRBD2 (5 bases). The V end was cut by 1 base, the J end by 1 base, with 13 bases between. This CDR3 contains 17 residues. Germline CDR1 and CDR2: LGHDT and YNNKEL (reference sequence). The CDR3 loop is CASSQVYSGGNTGELFL. The CDR3 nucleotides are TGTGCCAGCAGCCAAGTGTACAGCGGAGGGAACACCGGGGAGCTGTTTCTT.

The rearrangement joins TRBV7-9 to TRBJ2-1; the D gene is possibly TRBD2 (5 bases). Trimming removed 2 bases from V and 5 bases from J, with 19 bases in between. CDR1 is SEHNR and CDR2 is FQNEAQ in the germline V gene (reference sequence). The CDR3 spans 17 residues. The CDR3 sequence is CASSLSISANTNNEQFF. The CDR3 DNA is TGTGCCAGCAGCTTAAGTATTAGCGCAAACACCAACAATGAGCAGTTCTTC.

Points on this clonotype: No conserved phenylalanine or tryptophan ends this CDR3, so it is likely a read error. The gene calls are TRBV5-3 and TRBJ2-7; perhaps D is TRBD1 or TRBD2 (5 bases each). TRBV5-3 is flagged as an ORF with uncertain function. This CDR3 has 15 amino acids. The CDR3 DNA sequence: TGTGCCAGCAGCTTGGGGTTAGGGGAGCCCTACGAGCAGTACTCC. It translates to CASSLGLGEPYEQYS.

This clonotype was observed at least ten times. The J gene is TRBJ2-1, the V gene TRBV7-9, with D possibly TRBD2 on 6 matching bases. V was pared by 3 bases and J by 6 bases, with 18 bases between. The CDR3 has 16 residues. Looked up from germline, CDR1 is SEHNR and CDR2 is FQNEAQ (reference sequence). As DNA, the CDR3 is TGTGCCAGCAGCTTTAGAGGCGGGGAGTTAGCCAATGAGCAGTTCTTC. This codes for CASSFRGGELANEQFF.